A selection of T cell receptor beta chains follows, all from one sample in a study of T cell responses to AZD1222 COVID-19 vaccine. Clones were sequenced by immunoSEQ multiplex PCR, and TCRdb holds only the in-frame ones, with some missing. The table includes about 55,000 clones, roughly 90% detected once. This specimen consisted of peripheral blood, obtained on day 0 of AZD1222 vaccination. These TCRs come from an adult in good health. Both conserved end residues are part of each CDR3. The D gene is left open where the match is weak. Some rows mark clone size as missing; the rest say once, few, many or name a class of expanded clone.

d_call,v_call,clone_size,j_call,cdr3_nt,cdr3_aa
-,TRBV5-4,-,TRBJ1-6,TGTGCCAGCAGCTTGGAGCCCAGCAGCTCCTATAATTCACCCCTCCACTTT,CASSLEPSSSYNSPLHF
-,TRBV3-1/TRBV3-2,-,TRBJ1-2,TGTGCCAGCAGCCAGCTTGGGGGAGGCCACTATGGCTACACCTTC,CASSQLGGGHYGYTF
-,TRBV28,once,TRBJ1-1,TGTGCCAGCAGTTACAAACGAGGATCTGAAGCTTTCTTT,CASSYKRGSEAFF
-,TRBV18,once,TRBJ2-7,TGTGCCAGCTCGTTCCAGGAGGGTTCGGGAAACTACGAGCAGTACTTC,CASSFQEGSGNYEQYF
TRBD1,TRBV3-1/TRBV3-2,-,TRBJ1-2,TGTGCCAGCAGCCAAAGGACAGGGGTCTATGGCTACACCTTC,CASSQRTGVYGYTF
-,TRBV27,few,TRBJ2-7,TGTGCCAGCAGTTACGGGACTGCGGCAGTCTTCGAGCAGTACTTC,CASSYGTAAVFEQYF
-,TRBV18,-,TRBJ1-1,TGTGCCAGCTCACCACGGGCAGGGGCAGACACTGAAGCTTTCTTT,CASSPRAGADTEAFF
-,TRBV11-2,-,TRBJ1-6,TGTGCCAGCAGCTTAGCTGGCAGTAAGGAATCACCCCTCCACTTT,CASSLAGSKESPLHF
TRBD2,TRBV5-1,-,TRBJ2-2,TGCGCCAGCACCACTAGCGCGTTCGGGACCGGGGAGCTGTTTTTT,CASTTSAFGTGELFF
-,TRBV10-2,-,TRBJ2-3,TGCGCCAGCAACGAGGGGTGGACAGATACGCAGTATTTT,CASNEGWTDTQYF
-,TRBV21-1,-,TRBJ1-1,TGTGCCAGCTCGGTGGGATTCTTT,CASSVGFF
TRBD1,TRBV6-1,-,TRBJ1-1,TGTGCCAGCAGTGAACTCAACAGGGGCTATACTGAAGCTTTCTTT,CASSELNRGYTEAFF
-,TRBV29-1,-,TRBJ1-1,TGCAGCGTGGCCGGAGTATCGAACACTGAAGCTTTCTTT,CSVAGVSNTEAFF
-,TRBV7-2,-,TRBJ1-2,TGTGCCAGCAGCCCTGGTCCCAGGGGCACCAGCTATGGCTACACCTTC,CASSPGPRGTSYGYTF
-,TRBV10-1,-,TRBJ2-5,TGCGCCAGCACCAATAGCTACGGCGGGACCCAGTACTTC,CASTNSYGGTQYF
-,TRBV27,few,TRBJ2-3,TGTGCCAGCAGTTTATTGGGCAGACACACAGATACGCAGTATTTT,CASSLLGRHTDTQYF
TRBD1,TRBV6-5,-,TRBJ2-7,TGTGCCAGCAGTAATGTCGGACAGGGGACTTACGAGCAGTACTTC,CASSNVGQGTYEQYF
TRBD1,TRBV7-3,-,TRBJ2-2,TGTGCCAGCAGGAAGGGACAGTCGAACACCGGGGAGCTGTTTTTT,CASRKGQSNTGELFF
TRBD1,TRBV28,-,TRBJ1-2,TGTGCCAGCAGTTCCGGACAGGGGGCTAACTATGGCTACACCTTC,CASSSGQGANYGYTF
TRBD2,TRBV24-1,-,TRBJ2-1,TGTGCCACCAGTGGCCCGCCCCCTTGGACTAGCGGTAAGAATGAGCAGTTCTTC,CATSGPPPWTSGKNEQFF
-,TRBV19,once,TRBJ1-5,TGTGCCAGTAGTCTGGGAAACGTCTATAGCAATCAGCCCCAGCATTTT,CASSLGNVYSNQPQHF
TRBD1,TRBV10-2,-,TRBJ1-2,TGCGCCAGCAGCCCCGGGACAGACTATGGCTACACCTTC,CASSPGTDYGYTF
TRBD1,TRBV18,-,TRBJ1-2,TGTGCCAGCTCACCCGCCTTGGGACAGCGTCTTCTACCTGGCTACACCTTC,CASSPALGQRLLPGYTF
TRBD1,TRBV5-1,-,TRBJ1-1,TGCGCCAGCAGCCCCACAGGGGGCGGGACTGAAGCTTTCTTT,CASSPTGGGTEAFF
-,TRBV18,-,TRBJ2-7,TGTGCCAGCTCACCGGGCCCCCAGGCCTACGAGCAGTACTTC,CASSPGPQAYEQYF
-,TRBV28,-,TRBJ1-2,TGTGCCAGCAAAACCAGGGACACCAGTGGCTACACCTTC,CASKTRDTSGYTF
-,TRBV6-2/TRBV6-3,-,TRBJ2-1,TGTGCCAGCAGTTACCGGAGCTCCTACAATGAGCAGTTCTTC,CASSYRSSYNEQFF
TRBD1,TRBV29-1,-,TRBJ1-1,TGCAGCGTTACCGGTGGACAGGGATTAAAGACTGAAGCTTTCTTT,CSVTGGQGLKTEAFF
TRBD1,TRBV23-1,-,TRBJ1-3,TGCGCCAGCAGTCAATCGGGGACAGGGGCGGGCTATTACTCTGGAAACACCATATATTTT,CASSQSGTGAGYYSGNTIYF
-,TRBV15,-,TRBJ2-1,TGTGCCACTTCGCGGGGAGTAGAATACAATGAGCAGTTCTTC,CATSRGVEYNEQFF
TRBD2,TRBV9,-,TRBJ2-3,TGTGCCAGCAGCGTAGCGCTTGAAAGGGGACTAGCGGGAGATACGCAGTATTTT,CASSVALERGLAGDTQYF
TRBD1,TRBV5-6,-,TRBJ1-2,TGTGCCAGCAGCTTTGCCCTCGACAGGGACTATGGCTACACCTTC,CASSFALDRDYGYTF
TRBD1,TRBV5-8,-,TRBJ1-5,TGTGCCAGCAGCCCGGACAGGGGCCAGCCCCAGCATTTT,CASSPDRGQPQHF
TRBD2,TRBV2,-,TRBJ2-5,TGTGCCAGCAGTGAGCTAGCGGGAGAGGGCCAGTACTTC,CASSELAGEGQYF
-,TRBV6-2/TRBV6-3,-,TRBJ2-5,TGTGCCAGCAGTTTGGGGGAGACCCAGTACTTC,CASSLGETQYF
-,TRBV6-5,-,TRBJ1-1,TGTGCCAGCAGTCCTCCGGGCCCACTTGAAGCTTTCTTT,CASSPPGPLEAFF
TRBD2,TRBV27,-,TRBJ2-7,TGTGCCAGCAGTAGGATAGCGGGAGGCACCTACGAGCAGTACTTC,CASSRIAGGTYEQYF
-,TRBV7-3,-,TRBJ2-1,TGTGCCAGCAGCTTCCAGCGGAGCTCCTACAATGAGCAGTTCTTC,CASSFQRSSYNEQFF
-,TRBV7-2,-,TRBJ2-2,TGTGCCAGCAGCTTACCAGGCCGCGGGGAGCTGTTTTTT,CASSLPGRGELFF
-,TRBV5-4,-,TRBJ1-1,TGTGCCAGCAGCTTGTCCCTCAAAGTGAACACTGAAGCTTTCTTT,CASSLSLKVNTEAFF
-,TRBV7-7,-,TRBJ2-2,TGTGCTAGCAGCTTAGCGCAGAGGGGGTCGAGAGCCGGGGAGCTGTTTTTT,CASSLAQRGSRAGELFF
-,TRBV13,-,TRBJ2-5,TGTGCCAGCAGCTTACTCCAGGCGGGAGAGACCCAGTACTTC,CASSLLQAGETQYF
-,TRBV19,-,TRBJ2-1,TGTGCCAGCTTGAGCTCCTACAATGAGCAGTTCTTC,CASLSSYNEQFF
-,TRBV4-1,-,TRBJ1-5,TGCGCCAGCAGCCAAATTTGGGGGCAGGGTTGGGGTAATAGCAATCAGCCCCAGCATTTT,CASSQIWGQGWGNSNQPQHF
TRBD1,TRBV5-1,-,TRBJ1-6,TGCGCCAGCAGCTCCGGGACAGGGCTTTCACCCCTCCACTTT,CASSSGTGLSPLHF
-,TRBV6-5,few,TRBJ2-2,TGTGCCAGCAGTTACGGGACGGACACCGGGGAGCTGTTTTTT,CASSYGTDTGELFF
-,TRBV19,-,TRBJ2-7,TGTGCCAGTAGTAGGTCTAGCGAGCCCTACGAGCAGTACTTC,CASSRSSEPYEQYF
-,TRBV28,few,TRBJ1-5,TGTGCCAGCAGACCCACAGGGCCTAGCAATCAGCCCCAGCATTTT,CASRPTGPSNQPQHF
TRBD2,TRBV7-9,-,TRBJ2-7,TGTGCCAGCAGCCCCCGGACTAGCGGGAGAGCGCGAGCCTACGAGCAGTACTTC,CASSPRTSGRARAYEQYF
-,TRBV6-5,-,TRBJ2-1,TGTGCCAGCAGTTCACTGGTAGCCCTGGCTGAGCAGTTCTTC,CASSSLVALAEQFF
-,TRBV12-3/TRBV12-4,-,TRBJ2-1,TGTGCCAGCAGTTTGATCGATGAGCAGTTCTTC,CASSLIDEQFF
TRBD1,TRBV5-6,-,TRBJ2-7,TGTGCCAGCAGCTTGGCAGGACAGGGCTTCTACGAGCAGTACTTC,CASSLAGQGFYEQYF
-,TRBV7-6,-,TRBJ2-2,TGTGCCAGCAGCTTAGTTCTGAGCAACACCGGGGAGCTGTTTTTT,CASSLVLSNTGELFF
-,TRBV28,once,TRBJ2-5,TGTGCCAGTCAACCGTTGGGGCTGTCGGGGACCCAGTACTTC,CASQPLGLSGTQYF
TRBD2,TRBV5-1,-,TRBJ2-5,TGCGCCAGCAGCCCGACAGCGGGACTAGAGGAGACCCAGTACTTC,CASSPTAGLEETQYF
-,TRBV18,-,TRBJ2-5,TGTGCCAGCTCACCGGGCAGCCAAGAGACCCAGTACTTC,CASSPGSQETQYF
-,TRBV25-1,-,TRBJ1-2,TGTGCCAGCAGTCGGCAGGGACTTGGCTACACCTTC,CASSRQGLGYTF
-,TRBV18,-,TRBJ1-3,TGTGCCAGCTCACCAGTTGTGGGACGGGACTCTGGAAACACCATATATTTT,CASSPVVGRDSGNTIYF
TRBD1,TRBV2,-,TRBJ1-2,TGTGCCAGCAGCTCCGCCGGGACAGGGTCCGGGGGGACGGGCTACACCTTC,CASSSAGTGSGGTGYTF